Below, 21 T cell receptor beta chains from the same sample are listed, as sequenced in a study of cytomegalovirus exposure and HLA in healthy donors. Researchers ran the PCR with 60 Vbeta and 13 Jbeta primers. Sequencing was performed with immunoSEQ multiplex PCR; in TCRdb, only in-frame clones are kept and a portion is missing. This sample carries about 110,000 clones, with around 0.6% going to the ten biggest clones. Sequencing used PBMCs. Receptors were obtained from a man aged 45 to 65 in good health and CMV-seronegative.

J is TRBJ1-2 and V is TRBV9, with 7 bases lining up with TRBD1. Unmatched junction bases numbered 8, after V lost 3 bases and J lost 3 bases. The CDR3 spans 15 residues. Germline V gene data show CDR1 as SGDLS and CDR2 as YYNGEE. CDR3 protein: CASSAGGGYDYGYTF. DNA of the CDR3: TGTGCCAGCAGCGCAGGAGGGGGCTACGACTATGGCTACACCTTC. Based on the CDR3 plus reference TRBV9 and TRBJ1-2, the full variable domain is DSGVTQTPKHLITATGQRVTLRCSPRSGDLSVYWYQQSLDQGLQFLIQYYNGEERAKGNILERFSAQQFPDLHSELNLSSLELGDSALYFCASSAGGGYDYGYTFGSGTRLTVV.

The chain recombines TRBV29-1 with TRBJ2-7, with D maybe TRBD2 (6 bases). The length of the CDR3 is 13 residues. Trimming shortened V by 3 bases and J by 2 bases, and 11 bases separated the two germline ends. CDR1 is SQVTM and CDR2 is ANQGSEA in the germline V gene. The CDR3 here is CSVDGGGTYEQYF. The CDR3 nucleotides are TGCAGCGTTGATGGAGGAGGGACCTACGAGCAGTACTTC.

This chain links TRBV19 with TRBJ2-1; a possible D gene is TRBD1 (6 bases). Trimming shortened V by 5 bases and J by 2 bases, and 16 bases separated the two germline ends. The CDR3 spans 16 residues. Germline V lookup: CDR1 LNHDA, CDR2 SQIVND (reference sequence). The chain's CDR3 is CASSVRPTGPYNEQFF. The CDR3 DNA follows: TGTGCCAGTAGTGTCCGACCCACAGGGCCCTACAATGAGCAGTTCTTC.

V is TRBV7-9 and J is TRBJ1-6, with D uncertain. Deletions cut 1 base from V and 11 bases from J, with 12 bases between. The CDR3 is 14 residues long. The germline V gene has CDR1 SEHNR and CDR2 FQNEAQ (reference sequence). Here the CDR3 reads CASSLVSKSTPLHF. The DNA for the CDR3 is TGTGCCAGCAGCTTAGTGTCCAAATCAACACCCCTCCACTTT.

The chain uses TRBV29-1 and TRBJ2-7; tentatively, D is TRBD1 (6 bases). The CDR3 covers 13 residues. Germline V gene sequence: CDR1 SQVTM, CDR2 ANQGSEA. V dropped 5 bases and J dropped 5 bases, with 16 bases sitting between them. CDR3 region: CSVIQGFSHEQYF. As DNA, the CDR3 is TGCAGCGTTATACAGGGATTTTCCCACGAGCAGTACTTC.

The chain is built from TRBV9 and TRBJ2-3; 8 nucleotides match TRBD1. Germline V lookup: CDR1 SGDLS, CDR2 YYNGEE. Unmatched junction bases numbered 12, after V lost 3 bases and J lost 0 bases. This CDR3 is 18 amino acids long. CDR3 DNA sequence: TGTGCCAGCAGCGCAAGGACAGGGCGGCAGACTAGCACAGATACGCAGTATTTT. Translated, it gives CASSARTGRQTSTDTQYF.

The rearrangement uses TRBV30 and TRBJ1-2; 9 bases map to TRBD1. J gave up 3 bases and V 3 bases, and 8 bases lay outside the gene matches. Germline V gene sequence: CDR1 GTSNPN, CDR2 SVGIG (reference sequence). This CDR3 is 15 amino acids long. As DNA, the CDR3 is TGTGCCTGGAGCCCACCACAGGGGGCCCACTATGGCTACACCTTC. The encoded protein is CAWSPPQGAHYGYTF.

The rearrangement links TRBV5-1 to TRBJ1-5; D perhaps matches TRBD1 (5 bases). Germline lookup yields CDR1 SGHRS and CDR2 YFSETQ. V lost 4 bases and J 9 bases, leaving 17 bases between the germline ends. The length of the CDR3 is 14 residues. CDR3 nucleotide sequence: TGCGCCAGCAGCCCTGGGACTCCGTTCGGGCCCCAGCATTTT. This gives the protein CASSPGTPFGPQHF.

The chain combines TRBV11-2 with TRBJ2-1; 8 nucleotides align to TRBD2. V trimming: 4 bases; J trimming: 8 bases; junction bases outside the gene matches: 10. The CDR3 runs to 15 residues. CDR1 is SGHAT and CDR2 is FQNNGV in the germline V gene. The CDR3 loop is CASSSVQRGYDEQFF. CDR3 in DNA: TGTGCCAGCAGCTCCGTTCAGCGGGGGTACGATGAGCAGTTCTTC.

This chain links TRBV4-3 with TRBJ2-1; 10 bases are a match to TRBD2. In germline, CDR1 is LGHNA, CDR2 YSLEER. Trimming removed 1 base from V and 12 bases from J; junction bases left unmatched: 12. This CDR3 comprises 16 residues. Here the CDR3 reads CASSQGRKLAGSGQFF. As DNA, the CDR3 is TGCGCCAGCAGCCAAGGGCGAAAACTAGCGGGATCAGGGCAGTTCTTC.

This chain joins TRBV10-3 and TRBJ1-1; 12 nucleotides agree with TRBD1. The trim removed 4 bases at V and 2 bases at J, leaving 2 bases unmatched. CDR1 is ENHRY, CDR2 SYGVKD, per germline. The CDR3 spans 15 residues. The CDR3 DNA reads as TGTGCCATCAGTGGGGACAGGGGGCGAAACACTGAAGCTTTCTTT. Amino acid sequence: CAISGDRGRNTEAFF.

The chain recombines TRBV11-3 with TRBJ2-2; D possibly corresponds to TRBD2 (5 bases). The V and J ends lost 3 bases and 6 bases respectively, with 8 bases between them. Germline CDR1 is SGHNT and CDR2 is YENEEA. CDR3 length: 13 residues. In DNA, the CDR3 is TGTGCCAGCAGCTTCACAGCGGCCGGGGAGCTGTTTTTT. Amino acid sequence: CASSFTAAGELFF.

The genes are TRBV6-5 and TRBJ1-1, with D unclear. CDR1 is MNHEY and CDR2 is SVGAGI in the germline V gene. The CDR3 runs to 15 residues. V dropped 2 bases and J dropped 4 bases, with 14 bases sitting between them. CDR3 bases: TGTGCCAGCAGTTACCGAGGGCTTATAGCCACTGAAGCTTTCTTT. It encodes CASSYRGLIATEAFF.

V is TRBV2 and J is TRBJ2-7; the match to TRBD2 covers 12 bases. V was clipped by 4 bases and J by 2 bases; unmatched bases: 15. Germline V gene data show CDR1 as SNHLY and CDR2 as FYNNEI. This CDR3 is built from 19 residues. As DNA, the CDR3 is TGTGCCAGCAGTGTGAGGGGGACCTCACTAGCGGGAGGTCCCTACGAGCAGTACTTC. It codes for CASSVRGTSLAGGPYEQYF.

The V gene is TRBV29-1, the J gene TRBJ2-5; D not certain. Germline V gene lookup returns CDR1 SQVTM and CDR2 ANQGSEA. V lost 7 bases, J lost 5 bases, and 11 bases lay in between. This CDR3 contains 11 residues. The CDR3 reads CSASMFETQYF. In nucleotides, the CDR3 is TGCAGCGCGAGCATGTTCGAGACCCAGTACTTC.

The J gene is TRBJ1-4, the V gene TRBV2, with no clear D. Germline loops: CDR1 SNHLY, CDR2 FYNNEI. Trimming took off 7 bases at V and 8 bases at J, with 14 bases between the two ends. The length of the CDR3 is 13 residues. CDR3 residues: CASTETGGEKLFF. For the CDR3, the DNA is TGTGCCAGCACTGAGACGGGTGGGGAAAAACTGTTTTTT.

The chain links TRBV19 to TRBJ2-3; 7 bases line up with TRBD2. Germline CDR1 is LNHDA and CDR2 is SQIVND (reference sequence). V lost 5 bases and J lost 2; bases outside the gene matches: 7. The CDR3 length is 15 residues. The CDR3 nucleotides read TGTGCCAGTAGTCCCCTAGCGGTAGTCACAGATACGCAGTATTTT. Protein sequence: CASSPLAVVTDTQYF.

The chain employs TRBV6-5 and TRBJ2-2, with 11 positions matching TRBD2. Unmatched junction bases numbered 4, after V lost 3 bases and J lost 4 bases. CDR1 and CDR2 from the germline V gene are MNHEY and SVGAGI. The CDR3 has 16 amino acids. CDR3 sequence: CASSYEGTSGTGELFF. In DNA form, the CDR3 reads TGTGCCAGCAGTTATGAGGGGACTAGCGGCACCGGGGAGCTGTTTTTT.

This CDR3 reads CASSLRQGDYGYTF. The CDR3 coding sequence is TGTGCCAGTAGTCTTCGACAGGGAGACTATGGCTACACCTTC. The rearrangement uses TRBV19 and TRBJ1-2; TRBD1 aligns across 7 bases. CDR1 is LNHDA, CDR2 SQIVND, per germline (reference sequence). The CDR3 length is 14 residues. Losses at the gene ends were 5 bases for V and 3 bases for J; bases not matched to a gene: 6.

As regards this clone: One end of the junction does not line up with germline, which may come from a read error. The rearrangement joins TRBV19 to TRBJ1-5, with 12 bases aligning to TRBD1. This CDR3 contains 14 residues. Per the germline V gene, CDR1 is LNHDA and CDR2 is SQIVND (reference sequence). CDR3 nucleotides: TGTGCCAGTGCCGGGACAGGGGGCAAGCAGCCCCAGCATTTT. It is translated as CASAGTGGKQPQHF.

The chain joins TRBV6-1 to TRBJ2-7; D gene uncertain. In germline, CDR1 is MNHNS, CDR2 SASEGT. This CDR3 is built from 15 residues. V lost 2 bases and J lost 5, with 16 bases in between. The CDR3 here is CASSEPIPGPDEQYF. The CDR3 region has the DNA TGTGCCAGCAGTGAACCCATACCTGGGCCGGACGAGCAGTACTTC.